The T cell receptor beta chain under discussion was sequenced for a study of blood T cells in healthy people across ages. Study at large: Template switching retrieved approximately one barcoded beta molecule for each two T cells. Whole-study findings and limits: Naive and antigen-experienced cells could not be conclusively compared, given unsorted PBMCs. Long-lived and aged donors differed, with more naive CD4+ cells and higher diversity in the long-lived.

This CDR3 region has 13 residues. From germline, CDR1 is LGHDT and CDR2 YNNKEL (reference sequence). Trimming left V 5 bases short and J 5 bases short, with 12 bases between. This clonotype was seen ten or more times. The antigen remains undetermined. The donors, all healthy, were Caucasians living in Russia, aged about 6 to 90. PCR was performed a second time for roughly 7 to 11 cycles using a sample-barcoded 5' primer and a J-beta primer mix. TCRdb re-called the 5' RACE reads with MiXCR, one entry per CDR3 protein. Of about 1.6 million distinct CDR3 sequences in the sample, 30% to 40% were seen once.

The sample consisted of blood. The rearrangement joins TRBV3-1 to TRBJ2-5, with D perhaps TRBD2 (6 bases). The clonotype was recovered from a woman in her twenties or thirties in good health. The CDR3 DNA is TGTGCCAGCAGCTACGGGAGAAGGGAGACCCAGTACTTC. Its translation is CASSYGRRETQYF.